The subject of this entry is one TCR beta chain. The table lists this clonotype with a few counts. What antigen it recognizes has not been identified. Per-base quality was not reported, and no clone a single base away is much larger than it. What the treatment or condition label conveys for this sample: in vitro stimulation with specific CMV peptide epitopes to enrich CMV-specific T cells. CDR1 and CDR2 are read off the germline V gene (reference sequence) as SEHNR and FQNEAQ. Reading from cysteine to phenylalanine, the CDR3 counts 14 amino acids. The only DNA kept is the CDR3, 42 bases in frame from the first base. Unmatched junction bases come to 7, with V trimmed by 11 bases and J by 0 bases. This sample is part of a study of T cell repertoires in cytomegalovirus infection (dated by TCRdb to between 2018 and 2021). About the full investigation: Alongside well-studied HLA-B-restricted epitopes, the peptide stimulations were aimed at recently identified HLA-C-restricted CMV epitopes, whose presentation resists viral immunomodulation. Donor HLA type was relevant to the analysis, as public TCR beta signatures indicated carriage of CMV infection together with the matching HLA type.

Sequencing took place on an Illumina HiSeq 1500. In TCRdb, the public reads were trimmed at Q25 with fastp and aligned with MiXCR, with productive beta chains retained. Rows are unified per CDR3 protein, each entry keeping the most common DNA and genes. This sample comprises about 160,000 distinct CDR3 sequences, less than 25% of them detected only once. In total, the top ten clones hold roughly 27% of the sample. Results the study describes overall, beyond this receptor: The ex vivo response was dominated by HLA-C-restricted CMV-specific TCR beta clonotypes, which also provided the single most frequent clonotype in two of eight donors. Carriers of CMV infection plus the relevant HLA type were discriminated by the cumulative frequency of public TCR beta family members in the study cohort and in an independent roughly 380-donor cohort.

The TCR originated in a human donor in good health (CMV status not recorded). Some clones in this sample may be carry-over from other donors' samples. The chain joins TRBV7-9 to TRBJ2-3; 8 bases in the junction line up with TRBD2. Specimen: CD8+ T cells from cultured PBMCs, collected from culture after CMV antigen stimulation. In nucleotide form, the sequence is TGTGCCCCGGGAGGGGTCACCAGCACAGATACGCAGTATTTT. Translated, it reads CAPGGVTSTDTQYF.